One and the same sample provided the 2 T cell receptor beta chains below, sequenced in a study of T and B cells in COVID-19 patients. Blood genomic DNA input for TRB amplification was roughly 250-550 ng. BIOMED2 TRB-A/B primer pools were used in multiplex TRB PCR. TCRdb called the multiplex PCR reads again in MiXCR, with one record for every CDR3 protein. The table has roughly 4,800 distinct CDR3 sequences, about 20% seen once. The sample taken for sequencing was blood. These receptors originate from a human donor with active COVID-19.

The chain recombines TRBV7-9 with TRBJ2-5, with a possible D match to TRBD1 (6 bases). Trimming shortened V by 9 bases and J by 2 bases, and 19 bases separated the two germline ends. The length of the CDR3 is 15 residues. Germline assignment: CDR1 SEHNR and CDR2 FQNEAQ (reference sequence). The CDR3: CARSPGQLVQETQYF. The CDR3 nucleotides are TGTGCCAGAAGCCCTGGACAGTTGGTTCAAGAGACCCAGTACTTC.

A few counts support this clonotype. The chain links TRBV20-1 to TRBJ2-3, with D possibly being TRBD2 (6 bases). The CDR3 totals 15 residues. The ends were cut back, 5 bases at V and 1 base at J, with 16 bases in the middle. Germline V gives CDR1 DFQATT, CDR2 SNEGSKA (reference sequence). CDR3 coding DNA: TGCAGTGCTTTCGTAGCGGTCCCCCGCACAGATACGCAGTATTTT. It is translated as CSAFVAVPRTDTQYF.